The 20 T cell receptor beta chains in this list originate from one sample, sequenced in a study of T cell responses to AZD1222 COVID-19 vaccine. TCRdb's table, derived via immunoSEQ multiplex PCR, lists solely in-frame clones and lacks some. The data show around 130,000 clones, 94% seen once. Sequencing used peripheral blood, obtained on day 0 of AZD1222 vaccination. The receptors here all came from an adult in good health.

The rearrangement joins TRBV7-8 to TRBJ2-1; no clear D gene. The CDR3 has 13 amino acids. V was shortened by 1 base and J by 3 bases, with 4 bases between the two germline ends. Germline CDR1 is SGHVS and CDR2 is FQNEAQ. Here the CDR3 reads CASSLGYYNEQFF. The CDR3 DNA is TGTGCCAGCAGCTTAGGGTACTACAATGAGCAGTTCTTC. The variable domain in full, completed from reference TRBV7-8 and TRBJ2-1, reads GAGVSQSPRYKVAKRGQDVALRCDPISGHVSLFWYQQALGQGPEFLTYFQNEAQLDKSGLPSDRFFAERPEGSVSTLKIQRTQQEDSAVYLCASSLGYYNEQFFGPGTRLTVL.

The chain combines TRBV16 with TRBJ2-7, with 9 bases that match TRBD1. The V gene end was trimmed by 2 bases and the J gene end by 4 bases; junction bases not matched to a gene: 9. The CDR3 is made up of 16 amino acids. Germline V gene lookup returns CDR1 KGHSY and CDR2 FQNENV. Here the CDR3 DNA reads TGTGCCAGCAGCCAAAGAACCACAGGGGGCTGGTACGAGCAGTACTTC. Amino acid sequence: CASSQRTTGGWYEQYF. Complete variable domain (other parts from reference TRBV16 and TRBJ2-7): GEEVAQTPKHLVRGEGQKAKLYCAPIKGHSYVFWYQQVLKNEFKFLISFQNENVFDETGMPKERFSAKCLPNSPCSLEIQATKLEDSAVYFCASSQRTTGGWYEQYFGPGTRLTVT.

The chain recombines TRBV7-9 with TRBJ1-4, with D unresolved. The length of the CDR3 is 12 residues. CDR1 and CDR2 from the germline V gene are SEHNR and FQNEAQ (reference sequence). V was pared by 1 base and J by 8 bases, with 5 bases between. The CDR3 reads CASSLGPEKLFF. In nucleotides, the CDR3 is TGTGCCAGCAGCTTAGGGCCCGAAAAACTGTTTTTT.

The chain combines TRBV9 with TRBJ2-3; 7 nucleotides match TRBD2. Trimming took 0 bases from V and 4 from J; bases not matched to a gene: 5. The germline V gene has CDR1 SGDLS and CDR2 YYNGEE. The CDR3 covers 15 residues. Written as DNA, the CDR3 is TGTGCCAGCAGCGTAGTAGGGAGGGAGGCAGATACGCAGTATTTT. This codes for CASSVVGREADTQYF. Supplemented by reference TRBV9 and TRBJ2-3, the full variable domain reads DSGVTQTPKHLITATGQRVTLRCSPRSGDLSVYWYQQSLDQGLQFLIQYYNGEERAKGNILERFSAQQFPDLHSELNLSSLELGDSALYFCASSVVGREADTQYFGPGTRLTVL.

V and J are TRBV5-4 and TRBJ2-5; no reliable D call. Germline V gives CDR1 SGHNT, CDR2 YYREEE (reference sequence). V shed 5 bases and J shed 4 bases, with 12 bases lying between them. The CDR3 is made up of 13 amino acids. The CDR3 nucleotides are TGTGCCAGCAGTACCGGATTCTCAGAGACCCAGTACTTC. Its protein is CASSTGFSETQYF.

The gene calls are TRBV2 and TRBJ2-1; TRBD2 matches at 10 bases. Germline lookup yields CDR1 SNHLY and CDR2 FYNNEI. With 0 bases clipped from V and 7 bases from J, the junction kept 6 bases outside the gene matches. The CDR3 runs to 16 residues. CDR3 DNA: TGTGCCAGCAGTGAAGCGCAACTAGCGGGATTGAATGAGCAGTTCTTC. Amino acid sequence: CASSEAQLAGLNEQFF. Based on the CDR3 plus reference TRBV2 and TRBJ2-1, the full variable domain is EPEVTQTPSHQVTQMGQEVILRCVPISNHLYFYWYRQILGQKVEFLVSFYNNEISEKSEIFDDQFSVERPDGSNFTLKIRSTKLEDSAMYFCASSEAQLAGLNEQFFGPGTRLTVL.

CDR3 loop: CASSLERVNTEAFF. The DNA of the CDR3 is TGTGCCAGCAGCTTAGAACGTGTGAACACTGAAGCTTTCTTT. This chain uses TRBV7-9 with TRBJ1-1; no reliable D call. With 1 base removed from V and 0 bases from J, the gap between germline ends came to 6 bases. Germline loops: CDR1 SEHNR, CDR2 FQNEAQ (reference sequence). This CDR3 is 14 amino acids long.

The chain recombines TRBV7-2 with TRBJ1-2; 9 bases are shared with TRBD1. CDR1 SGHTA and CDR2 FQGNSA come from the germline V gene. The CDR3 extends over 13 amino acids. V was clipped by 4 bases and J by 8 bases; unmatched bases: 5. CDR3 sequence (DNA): TGTGCCAGCAGCTCCAGGACAGGGGTAGGCTACACCTTC. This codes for CASSSRTGVGYTF.

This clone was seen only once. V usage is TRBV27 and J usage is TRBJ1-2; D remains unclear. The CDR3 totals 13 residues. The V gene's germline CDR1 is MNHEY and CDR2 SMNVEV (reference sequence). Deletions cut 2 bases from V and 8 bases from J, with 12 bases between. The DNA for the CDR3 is TGTGCCAGCAGTTTAAAAGGTCTGGGCGGCTACACCTTC. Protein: CASSLKGLGGYTF.

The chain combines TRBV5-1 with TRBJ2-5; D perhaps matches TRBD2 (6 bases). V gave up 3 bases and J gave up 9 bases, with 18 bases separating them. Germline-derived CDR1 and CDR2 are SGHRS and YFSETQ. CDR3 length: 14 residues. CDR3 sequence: CASSSGPSERAQYF. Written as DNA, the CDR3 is TGCGCCAGCAGCTCGGGACCGTCAGAGCGGGCCCAGTACTTC. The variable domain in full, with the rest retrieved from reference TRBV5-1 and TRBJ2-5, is KAGVTQTPRYLIKTRGQQVTLSCSPISGHRSVSWYQQTPGQGLQFLFEYFSETQRNKGNFPGRFSGRQFSNSRSEMNVSTLELGDSALYLCASSSGPSERAQYFGPGTRLLVL.

The DNA of the CDR3 is TGTGCCAGCAGCTTACAGGGGGGCACTGAAGCTTTCTTT. Its translation is CASSLQGGTEAFF. The V gene is TRBV5-5, the J gene TRBJ1-1; 8 nucleotides match TRBD1. The length of the CDR3 is 13 residues. CDR1 SGHKS and CDR2 YYEKEE come from the germline V gene (reference sequence). V shed 2 bases and J 4 bases; nucleotides not matched to a gene: 1.

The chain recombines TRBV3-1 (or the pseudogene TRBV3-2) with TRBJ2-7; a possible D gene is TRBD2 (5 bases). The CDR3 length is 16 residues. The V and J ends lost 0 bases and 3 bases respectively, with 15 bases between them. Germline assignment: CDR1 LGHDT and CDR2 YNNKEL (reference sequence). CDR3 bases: TGTGCCAGCAGCCAAGAACTGAGGGTCCCCGACTACGAGCAGTACTTC. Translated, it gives CASSQELRVPDYEQYF.

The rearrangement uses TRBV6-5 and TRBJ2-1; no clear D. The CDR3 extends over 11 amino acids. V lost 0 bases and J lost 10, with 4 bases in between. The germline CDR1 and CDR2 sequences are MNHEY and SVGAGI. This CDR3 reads CASSYSFEQFF. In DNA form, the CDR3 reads TGTGCCAGCAGTTACTCGTTCGAGCAGTTCTTC.

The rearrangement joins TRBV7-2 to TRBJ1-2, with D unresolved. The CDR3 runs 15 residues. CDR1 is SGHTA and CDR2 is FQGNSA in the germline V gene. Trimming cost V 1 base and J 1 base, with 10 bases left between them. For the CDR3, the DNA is TGTGCCAGCAGCTTAGTCGGCGCAAATAACTATGGCTACACCTTC. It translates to CASSLVGANNYGYTF.

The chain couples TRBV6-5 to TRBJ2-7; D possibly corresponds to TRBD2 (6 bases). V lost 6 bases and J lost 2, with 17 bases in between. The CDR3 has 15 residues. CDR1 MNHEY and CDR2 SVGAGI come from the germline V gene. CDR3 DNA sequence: TGTGCCAGCAGGGCGACCGGGACTGGGACCTACGAGCAGTACTTC. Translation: CASRATGTGTYEQYF.

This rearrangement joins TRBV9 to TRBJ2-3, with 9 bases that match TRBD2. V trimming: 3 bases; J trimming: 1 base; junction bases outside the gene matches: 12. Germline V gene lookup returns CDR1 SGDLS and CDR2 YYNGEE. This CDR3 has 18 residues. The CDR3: CASSARGSGRERTDTQYF. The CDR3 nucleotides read TGTGCCAGCAGCGCGAGGGGTAGCGGGAGAGAGCGCACAGATACGCAGTATTTT.

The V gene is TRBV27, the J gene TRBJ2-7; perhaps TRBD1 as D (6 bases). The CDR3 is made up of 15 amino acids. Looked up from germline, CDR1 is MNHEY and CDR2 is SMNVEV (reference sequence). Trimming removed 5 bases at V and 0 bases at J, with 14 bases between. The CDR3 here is CASSPQGHHSYEQYF. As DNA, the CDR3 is TGTGCCAGCAGTCCGCAGGGACACCACTCCTACGAGCAGTACTTC.

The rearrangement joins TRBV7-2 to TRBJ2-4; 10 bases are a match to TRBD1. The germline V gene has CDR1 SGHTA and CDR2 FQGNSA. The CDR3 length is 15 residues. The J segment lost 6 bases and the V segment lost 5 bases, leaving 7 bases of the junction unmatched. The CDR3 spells CASSLWGQGTNIQYF. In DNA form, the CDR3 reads TGTGCCAGCAGCCTCTGGGGACAGGGGACAAACATTCAGTACTTC.

The DNA of the CDR3 is TGTGCCAGCAGCACACCGGACGGACTGAACACTGAAGCTTTCTTT. This translates into CASSTPDGLNTEAFF. This chain uses TRBV11-3 with TRBJ1-1, with unresolved D. CDR3 length equals 15 residues. Germline V gene sequence: CDR1 SGHNT, CDR2 YENEEA. V shed 5 bases and J shed 0 bases, with 13 bases lying between them.

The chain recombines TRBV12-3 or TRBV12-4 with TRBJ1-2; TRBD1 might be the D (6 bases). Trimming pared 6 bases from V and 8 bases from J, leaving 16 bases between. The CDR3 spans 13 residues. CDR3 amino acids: CASSAGGAEGYTF. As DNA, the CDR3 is TGTGCCAGCAGCGCGGGGGGGGCAGAGGGCTACACCTTC.